The clone carrying this T cell receptor (beta chain) was detected once. Its antigen is not identified. This record belongs to a study of cytomegalovirus exposure and HLA in healthy donors. The study, taken as a whole, reports: A later analysis showed HLA-associated TCR beta chains outstripping equally common others in clonal expansion. A later analysis by the authors found several of the most significant clusters apparently linked to common viral pathogens.

60 Vbeta and 13 Jbeta primers were used in PCR. This table comes from immunoSEQ multiplex PCR, and its TCRdb copy is limited to in-frame clones, with some not included. The table records some 87,000 clones, around 78% of them present only once. Sequenced material: PBMCs. The receptor was isolated from a man younger than 35 in good health and CMV-seropositive.

The CDR3 sequence: CASSLYQETQYF. CDR3 DNA sequence: TGTGCCAGCAGTCTGTACCAAGAGACCCAGTACTTC. The chain links TRBV28 to TRBJ2-5; D remains ambiguous. Germline values: CDR1 MDHEN, CDR2 SYDVKM. The V end lost 5 bases, the J end lost 0 bases, and 4 bases lay between the germline ends. There are 12 residues in the CDR3.